This TCR beta chain appears in the sequencing data of a study of cytomegalovirus exposure and HLA in healthy donors. Primers for the PCR totalled 60 Vbeta and 13 Jbeta. Profiled with immunoSEQ multiplex PCR; TCRdb holds only in-frame clones, not every one. The table has more than 130,000 clones, more than 70% seen once. Germline-derived CDR1 and CDR2 are LNHDA and SQIVND (reference sequence). Between the trimmed V and J ends, which lost 7 bases and 2 bases, there was a span of 14 bases. This CDR3 contains 14 residues. The gene calls are TRBV19 and TRBJ1-2; possibly TRBD1 for D (5 bases). The origin of this receptor is a woman between 50 and 59 years old in good health and CMV-seronegative. Sequencing was done on a sample of PBMCs. DNA of the CDR3: TGTGCCAGTACCGGCGGGGCACTAAACTATGGCTACACCTTC. Its protein is CASTGGALNYGYTF.